A selection of T cell receptor beta chains follows, all from one sample in a study of T cell responses to AZD1222 COVID-19 vaccine. The data were produced by immunoSEQ multiplex PCR, yet TCRdb's version contains in-frame clones alone and is incomplete. The data contain approximately 150,000 clones, approximately 94% of them singletons. Sequencing was performed on peripheral blood, taken on day 0 of AZD1222 vaccination. All receptors derive from an adult in good health. Both conserved end residues are part of each CDR3.

v_call: TRBV5-4
j_call: TRBJ2-5
cdr3_aa: CASSLGGQAGMETQYF

v_call: TRBV4-1
j_call: TRBJ1-4
cdr3_aa: CASSQQGAATNEKLFF

v_call: TRBV5-6
j_call: TRBJ1-4
cdr3_aa: CASSADYRVGNEKLFF

v_call: TRBV5-1
j_call: TRBJ1-1
cdr3_aa: CASSLVGGLNTEAFF

v_call: TRBV5-1
j_call: TRBJ2-5
cdr3_aa: CASSSGTSGGPQETQYF

v_call: TRBV7-6
j_call: TRBJ2-1
cdr3_aa: CASVPTGNSYNEQFF

v_call: TRBV6-5
j_call: TRBJ2-1
cdr3_aa: CASSYSTTGLYNEQFF

v_call: TRBV10-1
j_call: TRBJ2-5
cdr3_aa: CASSVLAGTQETQYF

v_call: TRBV6-6
j_call: TRBJ1-1
cdr3_aa: CASRSSGVTEAFF

v_call: TRBV6-2/TRBV6-3
j_call: TRBJ1-2
cdr3_aa: CASSPAWDRDFYGYTF

v_call: TRBV4-3
j_call: TRBJ2-1
cdr3_aa: CASSQVGGVSYNEQFF

v_call: TRBV7-2
j_call: TRBJ1-5
cdr3_aa: CASSSIPGQSIGDQPQHF

v_call: TRBV3-1/TRBV3-2
j_call: TRBJ1-6
cdr3_aa: CASRNYNSPLHF

v_call: TRBV5-1
j_call: TRBJ2-2
cdr3_aa: CASSLKWQGDFTSGELFF

v_call: TRBV11-3
j_call: TRBJ2-2
cdr3_aa: CASSDLDGELFF

v_call: TRBV7-9
j_call: TRBJ1-5
cdr3_aa: CASSPTSNQPQHF

v_call: TRBV25-1
j_call: TRBJ2-7
cdr3_aa: CASSEGFEQYF

v_call: TRBV6-2/TRBV6-3
j_call: TRBJ1-1
cdr3_aa: CASSTAGNAEAFF

v_call: TRBV6-4
j_call: TRBJ1-2
cdr3_aa: CANLYGYTF

v_call: TRBV5-6
j_call: TRBJ2-3
cdr3_aa: CASSTGVLGGTQYF

v_call: TRBV3-1/TRBV3-2
j_call: TRBJ2-7
cdr3_aa: CASSPPGDRGHYAYEQYF

v_call: TRBV12-5
j_call: TRBJ1-6
cdr3_aa: CASGSGRSSYNSPLHF

v_call: TRBV7-2
j_call: TRBJ2-3
cdr3_aa: CASSLAPSGGSTDTQYF

v_call: TRBV3-1/TRBV3-2
j_call: TRBJ2-2
cdr3_aa: CASSQDSGREGTGELFF

v_call: TRBV30
j_call: TRBJ1-6
cdr3_aa: CAWKQGLDSPLHF

v_call: TRBV4-1
j_call: TRBJ1-3
cdr3_aa: CASSQEDRASGNTIYF

v_call: TRBV7-2
j_call: TRBJ2-1
cdr3_aa: CASSLVAEGYNNEQFF

v_call: TRBV5-1
j_call: TRBJ2-1
cdr3_aa: CASSLRGVNEQFF

v_call: TRBV19
j_call: TRBJ2-3
cdr3_aa: CASSIARGGQGQSGTQYF

v_call: TRBV29-1
j_call: TRBJ2-1
cdr3_aa: CSLAGEAYNEQFF

v_call: TRBV7-2
j_call: TRBJ2-7
cdr3_aa: CASSLGLAGALLYEQYF

v_call: TRBV7-8
j_call: TRBJ2-7
cdr3_aa: CASSLVSSGGYEQYF

v_call: TRBV7-9
j_call: TRBJ2-7
cdr3_aa: CASSPLSGTGVEQYF

v_call: TRBV7-2
j_call: TRBJ1-2
cdr3_aa: CASSPGTQPDGYTF

v_call: TRBV15
j_call: TRBJ2-7
cdr3_aa: CATSRDNYEQYF

v_call: TRBV5-1
j_call: TRBJ1-3
cdr3_aa: CASTTGGQDDSGNTIYF